The 20 T cell receptor beta chains below all came from one sample that was sequenced in a study of shared clonotypes between healthy human individuals (dated by TCRdb to about 2020). Receptor amplification or capture employed the immunoSEQ multiplex PCR assay. Not all clones reach the TCRdb copy of this immuneACCESS table, which keeps in-frame sequences only. Checked studies attribute under half of the gap to unresolved V genes and leave the rest unexplained. The sample profile shows 500,000 to 650,000 clones; around 76% of them were found once. The ten largest account for around 12% of the sample. Input material: PBMCs. These receptor sequences come from a woman aged 40 to 50 in good health. Some clones in this sample may be carry-over from other donors' samples.

This sequence joins TRBV5-4 and TRBJ2-4, with TRBD2 as a possible D gene (7 bases). CDR3 length: 16 residues. Germline assignment: CDR1 SGHNT and CDR2 YYREEE (reference sequence). Trimming cost V 6 bases and J 3 bases, with 19 bases left between them. The CDR3 loop is CASTEGGGSGKNIQYF. DNA of the CDR3: TGTGCCAGCACCGAGGGAGGGGGAAGTGGCAAAAACATTCAGTACTTC.

In regard to this clone: The same CDR3 also results from other DNA sequences found in this sample. The chain carries TRBV5-1 and TRBJ2-5; possibly TRBD1 for D (5 bases). The CDR3 has 14 residues. Trimming cost V 2 bases and J 2 bases, with 10 bases left between them. CDR1 is SGHRS and CDR2 is YFSETQ in the germline V gene. CDR3 coding DNA: TGCGCCAGCAGCTTTGGCACAGGACAAGAGACCCAGTACTTC. It yields the protein CASSFGTGQETQYF.

This clone was counted between two and nine times. The chain carries TRBV7-9 and TRBJ2-3, with no clear D. From germline, CDR1 is SEHNR and CDR2 FQNEAQ (reference sequence). The CDR3 extends over 14 amino acids. V was trimmed by 3 bases and J by 6 bases, leaving 13 bases between them. The CDR3 DNA reads TGTGCCAGCAGCTTGTTTCCCAAGGAGGATACGCAGTATTTT. This sequence encodes CASSLFPKEDTQYF. Based on the CDR3 plus reference TRBV7-9 and TRBJ2-3, the full variable domain is DTGVSQNPRHKITKRGQNVTFRCDPISEHNRLYWYRQTLGQGPEFLTYFQNEAQLEKSRLLSDRFSAERPKGSFSTLEIQRTEQGDSAMYLCASSLFPKEDTQYFGPGTRLTVL.

This chain's CDR3 is CASSSTLTSGRHTGQYF. The CDR3 DNA follows: TGCGCCAGCAGCTCGACCCTGACTAGCGGGAGACATACTGGTCAGTACTTC. The chain is built from TRBV5-1 and TRBJ2-7, with 12 bases lining up with TRBD2. CDR3 length: 17 amino acids. The V segment lost 3 bases and the J segment 10 bases; nucleotides outside the gene matches: 17. Looked up from germline, CDR1 is SGHRS and CDR2 is YFSETQ.

The V and J genes are TRBV7-2 and TRBJ2-3; D possibly corresponds to TRBD2 (6 bases). V lost 3 bases, J lost 9 bases, and 19 bases lay in between. The germline gives CDR1 SGHTA, CDR2 FQGNSA. CDR3 length: 15 residues. Here the CDR3 DNA reads TGTGCCAGCAGCTTCAGAGGTCGGGGGTTCTCCACGCAGTATTTT. It codes for CASSFRGRGFSTQYF. Together with reference TRBV7-2 and TRBJ2-3, the CDR3 gives the full variable domain: GAGVSQSPSNKVTEKGKDVELRCDPISGHTALYWYRQSLGQGLEFLIYFQGNSAPDKSGLPSDRFSAERTGGSVSTLTIQRTQQEDSAVYLCASSFRGRGFSTQYFGPGTRLTVL.

The chain employs TRBV5-1 and TRBJ2-3, with D uncertain. Germline V gives CDR1 SGHRS, CDR2 YFSETQ. Trimming removed 0 bases from V and 6 bases from J, with 17 bases in between. The CDR3 is made up of 16 amino acids. The chain's CDR3 is CASSLEGRANLDTQYF. CDR3 in DNA: TGCGCCAGCAGCTTGGAGGGTCGGGCGAACCTCGATACGCAGTATTTT.

This chain uses TRBV18 with TRBJ2-7; 10 nucleotides line up with TRBD2. V shed 3 bases and J 6 bases; nucleotides not matched to a gene: 8. CDR1 and CDR2 from the germline V gene are KGHSH and LQKENI. The CDR3 covers 15 residues. The CDR3 loop reads CASSPRAGGRLEQYF. The CDR3 DNA is TGTGCCAGCTCACCGCGAGCGGGAGGGAGGCTCGAGCAGTACTTC.

The V gene is TRBV4-3, the J gene TRBJ1-5; D is unresolved. The CDR3 contains 13 residues. From germline, CDR1 is LGHNA and CDR2 YSLEER. The V end lost 0 bases, the J end lost 7 bases, and 7 bases lay between the germline ends. The CDR3: CASSQEPNQPQHF. DNA of the CDR3: TGCGCCAGCAGCCAAGAACCCAACCAGCCCCAGCATTTT.

The rearrangement links TRBV6-6 to TRBJ2-5; the match to TRBD2 covers 8 bases. The CDR3 spans 15 residues. The V gene's germline CDR1 is MNHNY and CDR2 SVGAGI (reference sequence). Trimming cost V 6 bases and J 4 bases; bases outside gene matches: 10. In DNA form, the CDR3 reads TGTGCCAGCAGGGCTAGCGGGCTTCAAGGAGAGACCCAGTACTTC. Amino acid sequence: CASRASGLQGETQYF.

J is TRBJ2-7 and V is TRBV30; no definite D call. Per germline, CDR1 GTSNPN and CDR2 SVGIG (reference sequence). Deletions cut 3 bases from V and 0 bases from J, with 12 bases between. The CDR3 has 14 residues. This CDR3 is CAWREPRSSYEQYF. As DNA, the CDR3 is TGTGCCTGGAGGGAACCAAGGAGCTCCTACGAGCAGTACTTC.

V and J are TRBV11-2 and TRBJ2-1, with a tentative D call TRBD2 (6 bases). V lost 8 bases and J lost 7, with 18 bases in between. This CDR3 has 14 residues. CDR1 and CDR2 (germline): SGHAT, FQNNGV. CDR3 sequence: CASSTERVGNEQFF. The CDR3 region has the DNA TGTGCCAGCTCAACGGAGCGGGTCGGAAATGAGCAGTTCTTC.

This clone showed up just a few times. V gene TRBV2 combines with J gene TRBJ2-5; D gene ambiguous. Germline V gene data show CDR1 as SNHLY and CDR2 as FYNNEI. V was cut by 5 bases and J by 0 bases, with 10 bases left in between. The CDR3 loop spans 14 amino acids. This chain's CDR3 is CASSPLSDQETQYF. CDR3 sequence (DNA): TGTGCCAGCAGTCCCTTGTCGGACCAAGAGACCCAGTACTTC.

This clone was detected a few times. The chain uses TRBV4-1 and TRBJ2-2; D ambiguous. Germline V CDR1 and CDR2: MGHRA, YSYEKL. The CDR3 runs to 13 residues. Trimming stripped 1 base from V and 4 bases from J, with 4 bases between. CDR3 bases: TGCGCCAGCAGCCAAGCGAGCACCGGGGAGCTGTTTTTT. The encoded protein is CASSQASTGELFF.

The J gene is TRBJ2-6, the V gene TRBV7-2; D gene uncertain. The CDR3 length is 13 residues. Deletions cut 11 bases from V and 3 bases from J, with 11 bases between. Germline CDR1 reads SGHTA; CDR2 reads FQGNSA. The CDR3 bases are TGTGCCGGGGAAACTTTTGGGGCCAACGTCCTGACTTTC. It is translated as CAGETFGANVLTF.

On this clone itself: Just one base apart from a much larger clone, this may be a read error. The rearrangement uses TRBV7-3 and TRBJ2-5; 8 bases are a match to TRBD1. In germline, CDR1 is SGHTA, CDR2 FQGTGA. The CDR3 length is 13 residues. The CDR3 coding sequence is TGTACCAGCAGCCGCGGACAGGGAGAGACCCAGTACTTC. It yields the protein CTSSRGQGETQYF.

This clone was counted at least ten times. Other DNA sequences in this specimen translate into the identical CDR3. The genes are TRBV28 and TRBJ2-5; D uncertain. The germline CDR1 and CDR2 sequences are MDHEN and SYDVKM. CDR3 length: 12 amino acids. The V and J ends lost 3 bases and 4 bases respectively, with 6 bases between them. The CDR3: CASSFLRETQYF. In DNA, the CDR3 is TGTGCCAGCAGTTTCTTAAGAGAGACCCAGTACTTC.

V is TRBV5-5 and J is TRBJ2-5; TRBD2 agrees at 13 bases. CDR1 is SGHKS, CDR2 YYEKEE, per germline (reference sequence). V was pared by 1 base and J by 5 bases, with 2 bases of the junction left unmatched. The CDR3 has 15 amino acids. The CDR3 loop reads CASSLTSGRAETQYF. The DNA for the CDR3 is TGTGCCAGCAGCTTGACTAGCGGGAGGGCTGAGACCCAGTACTTC. Variable domain in full (rest from reference TRBV5-5 and TRBJ2-5): DAGVTQSPTHLIKTRGQQVTLRCSPISGHKSVSWYQQVLGQGPQFIFQYYEKEERGRGNFPDRFSARQFPNYSSELNVNALLLGDSALYLCASSLTSGRAETQYFGPGTRLLVL.

CDR3: CASHGTSESGELFF. Here the CDR3 DNA reads TGTGCCAGCCATGGGACTAGTGAGTCCGGGGAGCTGTTTTTT. This chain uses TRBV19 with TRBJ2-2; 8 nucleotides agree with TRBD2. The CDR3 length is 14 residues. After removal of 9 bases from V and 6 bases from J, the junction contained 9 bases not matched to a gene. Per the germline V gene, CDR1 is LNHDA and CDR2 is SQIVND (reference sequence).

The chain has TRBV28 and TRBJ1-5; D remains ambiguous. Germline loops: CDR1 MDHEN, CDR2 SYDVKM. The CDR3 covers 16 residues. V lost 2 bases and J 1 base, leaving 12 bases between the germline ends. The CDR3, as DNA: TGTGCCAGCAGTTTACCGGGTACTTGGAGCAATCAGCCCCAGCATTTT. This codes for CASSLPGTWSNQPQHF.

The chain recombines TRBV2 with TRBJ2-3; D perhaps matches TRBD2 (6 bases). V was shortened by 0 bases and J by 2 bases, with 15 bases between the two germline ends. Germline V lookup: CDR1 SNHLY, CDR2 FYNNEI. The CDR3 covers 17 residues. The chain's CDR3 is CASSEAGNAGLTDTQYF. The CDR3 DNA follows: TGTGCCAGCAGTGAAGCGGGGAACGCGGGACTCACAGATACGCAGTATTTT.